This T cell receptor (beta chain) was identified during a study of shared clonotypes between healthy human individuals. To note about this clone: What it recognizes is unknown.

Source study methods: ImmunoSEQ output lacked quality scores and full-length reads, limiting matched filtering. Generated by immunoSEQ multiplex PCR, the TCRdb table keeps only in-frame clones and is missing some. Clonal size and the V and J genes are those of that table, whereas D and trimming came from the DNA. The table includes roughly 450,000 clones, more than 65% detected once. Study-wide points: Sampling included only blood; tissue repertoires likely differ.

The germline CDR1 and CDR2 sequences are MNHNS and SASEGT. There are 14 residues in the CDR3. V gave up 5 bases and J gave up 4 bases, with 14 bases separating them. Recent acute infections and vaccinations were absent in the healthy HIV-negative adult donors. For genomic DNA, unsorted samples relied on around 81 million PBMCs. The sequence was obtained from a woman aged 40 to 50 in good health. Some clones in this sample may be carry-over from other donors' samples. Sequencing input: PBMCs. The V gene is TRBV6-1, the J gene TRBJ1-2; tentatively, D is TRBD1 (5 bases). The CDR3 here is CASSQQSQGYGYTF. DNA of the CDR3: TGTGCCAGCAGTCAGCAAAGCCAGGGCTATGGCTACACCTTC.